This TCR beta chain was sequenced during a study of OX40 agonist ivuxolimab in advanced cancers. Between the trimmed V and J ends, which lost 3 bases and 6 bases, there was a span of 15 bases. This CDR3 is built from 14 residues. Germline-derived CDR1 and CDR2 are KGHSH and LQKENI. Measured with immunoSEQ multiplex PCR; TCRdb has only the in-frame clones, and not every one. The data show approximately 19,000 clones, more than 75% seen once. The TCR comes from an adult with an advanced solid tumor such as melanoma, head and neck, liver or kidney cancer. This material consisted of CD4+ or CD8+ T cells sorted from blood, taken in a trial of the OX40 agonist ivuxolimab. The chain carries TRBV18 and TRBJ2-7; TRBD1 might be the D (5 bases). The CDR3 here is CASSPDSRAFEQYF. The CDR3 DNA is TGTGCCAGCTCACCTGACAGCCGGGCGTTCGAGCAGTACTTC.